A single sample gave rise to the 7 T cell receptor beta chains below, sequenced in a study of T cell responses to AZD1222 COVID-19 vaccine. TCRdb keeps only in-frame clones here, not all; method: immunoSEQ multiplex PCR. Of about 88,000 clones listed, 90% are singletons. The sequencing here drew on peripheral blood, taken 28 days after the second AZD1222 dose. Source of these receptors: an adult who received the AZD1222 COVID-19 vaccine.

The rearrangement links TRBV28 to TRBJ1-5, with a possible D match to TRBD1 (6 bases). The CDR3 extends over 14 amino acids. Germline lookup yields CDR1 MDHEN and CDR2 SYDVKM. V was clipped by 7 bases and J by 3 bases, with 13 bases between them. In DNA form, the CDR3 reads TGTGCCAGCAACCAACAGGGATTCAATCAGCCCCAGCATTTT. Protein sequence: CASNQQGFNQPQHF. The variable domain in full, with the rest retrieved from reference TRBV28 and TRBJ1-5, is DVKVTQSSRYLVKRTGEKVFLECVQDMDHENMFWYRQDPGLGLRLIYFSYDVKMKEKGDIPEGYSVSREKKERFSLILESASTNQTSMYLCASNQQGFNQPQHFGDGTRLSIL.

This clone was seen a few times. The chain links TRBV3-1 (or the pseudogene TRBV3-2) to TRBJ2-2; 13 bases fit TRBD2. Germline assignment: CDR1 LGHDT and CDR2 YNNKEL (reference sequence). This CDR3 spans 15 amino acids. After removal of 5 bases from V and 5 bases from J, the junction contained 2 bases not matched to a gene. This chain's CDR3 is CASSKGLAGTGELFF. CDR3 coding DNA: TGTGCCAGCAGCAAGGGACTAGCGGGGACCGGGGAGCTGTTTTTT.

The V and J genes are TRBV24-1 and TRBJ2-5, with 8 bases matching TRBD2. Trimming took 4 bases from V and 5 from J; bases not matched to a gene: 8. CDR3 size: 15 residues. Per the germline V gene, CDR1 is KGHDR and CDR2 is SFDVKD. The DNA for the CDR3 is TGTGCCACCAGTGAGTCGGGGGGGGTTTCGGAGACCCAGTACTTC. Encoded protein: CATSESGGVSETQYF.

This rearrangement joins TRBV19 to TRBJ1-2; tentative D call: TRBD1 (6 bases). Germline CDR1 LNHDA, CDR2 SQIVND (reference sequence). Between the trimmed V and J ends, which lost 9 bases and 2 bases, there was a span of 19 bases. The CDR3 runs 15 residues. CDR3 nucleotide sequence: TGTGCCAGCACGCCGACAGGAGCTTTCAACTATGGCTACACCTTC. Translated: CASTPTGAFNYGYTF. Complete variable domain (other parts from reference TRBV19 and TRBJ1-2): DGGITQSPKYLFRKEGQNVTLSCEQNLNHDAMYWYRQDPGQGLRLIYYSQIVNDFQKGDIAEGYSVSREKKESFPLTVTSAQKNPTAFYLCASTPTGAFNYGYTFGSGTRLTVV.

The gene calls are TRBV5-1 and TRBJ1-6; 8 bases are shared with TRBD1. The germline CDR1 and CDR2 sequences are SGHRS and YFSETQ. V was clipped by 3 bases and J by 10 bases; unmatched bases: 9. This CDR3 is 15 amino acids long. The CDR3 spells CASSSGQGGGSPLHF. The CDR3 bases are TGCGCCAGCAGCTCAGGACAGGGAGGAGGGTCACCCCTCCACTTT.

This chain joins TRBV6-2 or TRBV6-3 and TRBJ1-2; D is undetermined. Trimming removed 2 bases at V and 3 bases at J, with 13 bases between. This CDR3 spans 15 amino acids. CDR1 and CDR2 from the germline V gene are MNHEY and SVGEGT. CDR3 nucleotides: TGTGCCAGCAGTTACGAATCCGGGTGGGACTATGGCTACACCTTC. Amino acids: CASSYESGWDYGYTF.

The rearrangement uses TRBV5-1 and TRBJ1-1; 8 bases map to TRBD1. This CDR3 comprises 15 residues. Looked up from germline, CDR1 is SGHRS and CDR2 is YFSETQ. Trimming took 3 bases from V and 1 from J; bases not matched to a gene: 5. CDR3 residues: CASSSGQGPNTEAFF. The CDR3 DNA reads TGCGCCAGCAGCTCCGGACAGGGACCGAACACTGAAGCTTTCTTT. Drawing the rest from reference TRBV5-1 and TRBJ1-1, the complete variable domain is KAGVTQTPRYLIKTRGQQVTLSCSPISGHRSVSWYQQTPGQGLQFLFEYFSETQRNKGNFPGRFSGRQFSNSRSEMNVSTLELGDSALYLCASSSGQGPNTEAFFGQGTRLTVV.